Following are 8 T cell receptor beta chains from one sample sequenced in a study of spatial heterogeneity in lung cancer. TCRdb re-called the 5' RACE reads with MiXCR, one entry per CDR3 protein. The data hold roughly 5,000 distinct CDR3 sequences, with roughly 7.8% observed a single time. As for time point: sample taken at primary tumor resection. Their antigens remain unidentified. Study conclusions and caveats: The number of expanded tumor alpha and beta chains correlated with mutation number.

This material consisted of lung tumor tissue, taken at surgery. The receptors come from a female donor with early-stage non-small cell lung cancer.

In its sample, this clonotype ranks as medium-sized. V gene TRBV20-1 combines with J gene TRBJ1-1; no firm D call. Between the trimmed V and J ends, which lost 5 bases and 8 bases, there was a span of 9 bases. CDR3 length equals 10 residues. Per germline, CDR1 DFQATT and CDR2 SNEGSKA (reference sequence). In DNA, the CDR3 is TGCAGTGCTGATAAGGGAGAAGCTTTCTTT. Its protein product is CSADKGEAFF.

This clonotype has at least ten counts. V gene TRBV7-2 combines with J gene TRBJ2-1; D call uncertain. The V and J ends lost 2 bases and 7 bases respectively, with 6 bases between them. This CDR3 region has 12 residues. The germline CDR1 and CDR2 sequences are SGHTA and FQGNSA. The CDR3 region is CASSLSTNEQFF. In DNA, the CDR3 is TGTGCCAGCAGCTTATCCACGAATGAGCAGTTCTTC.

This clonotype was observed many times. The CDR3 DNA reads TGTGCCAGCAGCCACCTGGACAGAGGAAACACCATATATTTT. Protein product: CASSHLDRGNTIYF. The chain uses TRBV7-6 and TRBJ1-3; D might be TRBD1 (6 bases). The ends were cut back, 5 bases at V and 4 bases at J, with 12 bases in the middle. The CDR3 is made up of 14 amino acids. Germline CDR1 and CDR2: SGHVS and FNYEAQ.

Many counts were recorded for this clonotype. This chain uses TRBV19 with TRBJ1-5, with D perhaps matching TRBD1 (6 bases). CDR1 LNHDA and CDR2 SQIVND come from the germline V gene (reference sequence). The V end was cut by 4 bases, the J end by 5 bases, with 12 bases between. The CDR3 runs to 14 residues. Here the CDR3 reads CASSKQGSHQPQHF. The CDR3 DNA follows: TGTGCCAGTAGTAAACAGGGTTCGCATCAGCCCCAGCATTTT.

There are many counts of this clonotype. V is TRBV7-9 and J is TRBJ1-2, with D possibly matching TRBD1 (5 bases). From germline, CDR1 is SEHNR and CDR2 FQNEAQ (reference sequence). Trimming stripped 0 bases from V and 2 bases from J, with 16 bases between. CDR3 length equals 17 residues. The CDR3 loop reads CASSLAPGQDTNYGYTF. CDR3 coding DNA: TGTGCCAGCAGCTTAGCTCCAGGGCAGGACACCAACTATGGCTACACCTTC.

There are a few counts of this clonotype. The chain combines TRBV10-3 with TRBJ2-1; TRBD1 matches at 7 bases. Losses at the gene ends were 7 bases for V and 0 bases for J; bases not matched to a gene: 3. The CDR3 totals 14 residues. The V gene's germline CDR1 is ENHRY and CDR2 SYGVKD. The CDR3 DNA is TGTGCCATCATGGGACAGTCCTCCTACAATGAGCAGTTCTTC. It yields the protein CAIMGQSSYNEQFF.

This clonotype is deemed medium-sized (0.01 to 0.1%). V and J are TRBV18 and TRBJ2-5; D unresolved. Germline V gives CDR1 KGHSH, CDR2 LQKENI. This CDR3 has 15 amino acids. V lost 1 base, J lost 2 bases, and 11 bases lay in between. The CDR3, as DNA: TGTGCCAGCTCACCACGAACCCTCCTACAAGAGACCCAGTACTTC. This sequence encodes CASSPRTLLQETQYF.

This clonotype was detected only a few times. V and J are TRBV6-5 and TRBJ2-7, with D possibly TRBD1 on 5 matching bases. There are 13 residues in the CDR3. Germline V CDR1 and CDR2: MNHEY, SVGAGI. Trimming took off 0 bases at V and 6 bases at J, with 9 bases between the two ends. CDR3 residues: CASSYSKGSEQYF. In DNA form, the CDR3 reads TGTGCCAGCAGTTACTCGAAGGGGTCCGAGCAGTACTTC.